Given below is one T cell receptor (beta chain) in context. Its antigen is still unknown. This sample stems from a study of shared clonotypes between healthy human individuals. Background on the study: For every donor, three CD4 naive, three CD4 memory, two CD8 naive and one CD8 memory plates were used.

Study-level points and caveats: Clonotype sharing levels among donors were expected to vary with sequencing depth. Memory subsets generally showed lower estimated richness than naive subsets.

From CD4+ cells came CD45RA+ naive and CD45RA-negative memory subsets. This CDR3 is built from 15 residues. Germline-derived CDR1 and CDR2 are MGHRA and YSYEKL. The V segment lost 4 bases and the J segment 2 bases; nucleotides outside the gene matches: 5. Clones were sequenced by immunoSEQ multiplex PCR, and TCRdb holds only the in-frame ones, with some missing. The data show over a million clones, with 70% to 80% seen just once and approximately 0.5% held by the top ten. The chain recombines TRBV4-1 with TRBJ1-5, with 7 bases lining up with TRBD1. The specimen sequenced was memory CD4+ T cells from PBMCs. Subset specified: CD45RA-negative fraction. The TCR originated in a man aged 18-30 years in good health. Some clones in this sample may be carry-over from other donors' samples. CDR3: CASSLDRARNQPQHF. The CDR3 DNA follows: TGCGCCAGCAGCCTCGACAGGGCCCGCAATCAGCCCCAGCATTTT.